This T cell receptor beta chain emerged from a study of blood T cell repertoires in COVID-19. In the study overall: Specimens from acute and convalescent COVID-19 originated in the United States, Italy and Spain. Sources were T cells, B-cell-depleted T cells, or PBMCs; the material itself was cDNA or gDNA.

How the authors handled the data: Using reference gene primer amplification, nucleated cell counts were estimated. TCRdb keeps only in-frame clones here, not all; method: immunoSEQ multiplex PCR. That table supplies the V and J calls and clone size; D and trimming were determined from the DNA. The sample shows about 130,000 clones, around 82% of them seen only once. This TCR derives from a woman aged 25 to 39 who had recovered from COVID-19. The specimen was peripheral blood.

CDR3 protein: CASSPTGPPTDTQYF. CDR3 DNA: TGCGCCAGCAGCCCCACCGGTCCTCCCACAGATACGCAGTATTTT. The V call is TRBV5-1, the J call TRBJ2-3, with unresolved D. The CDR3 has 15 residues. V was cut by 4 bases and J by 2 bases, with 14 bases left in between. CDR1 is SGHRS and CDR2 is YFSETQ in the germline V gene. Combining the CDR3 with reference TRBV5-1 and TRBJ2-3 gives the whole variable domain KAGVTQTPRYLIKTRGQQVTLSCSPISGHRSVSWYQQTPGQGLQFLFEYFSETQRNKGNFPGRFSGRQFSNSRSEMNVSTLELGDSALYLCASSPTGPPTDTQYFGPGTRLTVL.